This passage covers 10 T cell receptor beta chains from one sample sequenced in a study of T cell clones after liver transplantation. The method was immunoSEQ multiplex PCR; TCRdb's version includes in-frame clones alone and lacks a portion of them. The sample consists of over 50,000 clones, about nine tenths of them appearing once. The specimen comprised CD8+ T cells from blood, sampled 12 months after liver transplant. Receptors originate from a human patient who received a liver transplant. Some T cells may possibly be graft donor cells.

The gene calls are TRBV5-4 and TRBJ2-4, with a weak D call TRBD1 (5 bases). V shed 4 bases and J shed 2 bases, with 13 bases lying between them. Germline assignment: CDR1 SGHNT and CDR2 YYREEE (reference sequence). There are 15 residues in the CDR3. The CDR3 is CASSRLGVTKNIQYF. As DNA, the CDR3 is TGTGCCAGCAGCAGATTAGGGGTGACCAAAAACATTCAGTACTTC.

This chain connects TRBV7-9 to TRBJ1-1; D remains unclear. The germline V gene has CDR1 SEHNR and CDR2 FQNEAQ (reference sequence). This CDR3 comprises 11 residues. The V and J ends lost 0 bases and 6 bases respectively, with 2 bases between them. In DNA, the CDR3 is TGTGCCAGCAGCTTAGCACCTGAAGCTTTCTTT. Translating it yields CASSLAPEAFF.

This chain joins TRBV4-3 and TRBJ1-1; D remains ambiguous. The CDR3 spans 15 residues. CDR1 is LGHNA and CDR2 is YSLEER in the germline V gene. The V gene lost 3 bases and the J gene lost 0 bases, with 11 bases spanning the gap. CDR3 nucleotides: TGCGCCAGCAGCCAGAGGCAAGAACTGAACACTGAAGCTTTCTTT. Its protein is CASSQRQELNTEAFF.

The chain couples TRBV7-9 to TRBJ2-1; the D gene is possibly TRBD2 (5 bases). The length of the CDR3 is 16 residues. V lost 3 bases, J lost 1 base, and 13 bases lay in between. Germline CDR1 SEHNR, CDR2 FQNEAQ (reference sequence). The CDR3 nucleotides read TGTGCCAGCAGCTTTGAAGCGGCGACTTCCTACAATGAGCAGTTCTTC. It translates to CASSFEAATSYNEQFF.

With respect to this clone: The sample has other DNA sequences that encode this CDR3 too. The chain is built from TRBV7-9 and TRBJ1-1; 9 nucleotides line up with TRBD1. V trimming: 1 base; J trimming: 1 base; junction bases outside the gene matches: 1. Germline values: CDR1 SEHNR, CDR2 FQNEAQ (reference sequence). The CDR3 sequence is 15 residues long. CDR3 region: CASSLVGQGNTEAFF. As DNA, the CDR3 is TGTGCCAGCAGCTTAGTGGGACAGGGGAACACTGAAGCTTTCTTT.

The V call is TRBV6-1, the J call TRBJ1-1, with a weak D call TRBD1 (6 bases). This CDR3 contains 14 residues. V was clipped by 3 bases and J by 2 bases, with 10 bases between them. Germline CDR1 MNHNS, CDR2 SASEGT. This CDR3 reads CASSDGRGNTEAFF. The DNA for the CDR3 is TGTGCCAGCAGTGACGGCAGGGGAAACACTGAAGCTTTCTTT.

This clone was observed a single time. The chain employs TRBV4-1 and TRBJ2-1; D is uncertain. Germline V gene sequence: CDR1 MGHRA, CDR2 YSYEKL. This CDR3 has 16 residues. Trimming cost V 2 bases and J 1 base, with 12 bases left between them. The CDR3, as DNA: TGCGCCAGCAGCCAAAGTACGGAAGGGTCCTACAATGAGCAGTTCTTC. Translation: CASSQSTEGSYNEQFF.

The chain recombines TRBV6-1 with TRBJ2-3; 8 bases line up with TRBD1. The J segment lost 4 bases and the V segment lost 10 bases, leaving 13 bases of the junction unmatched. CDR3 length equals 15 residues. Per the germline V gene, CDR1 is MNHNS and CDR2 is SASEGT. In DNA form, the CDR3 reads TGTGCCACCTTCCCCAGGCAGGGGGCCCCAGATACGCAGTATTTT. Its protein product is CATFPRQGAPDTQYF.

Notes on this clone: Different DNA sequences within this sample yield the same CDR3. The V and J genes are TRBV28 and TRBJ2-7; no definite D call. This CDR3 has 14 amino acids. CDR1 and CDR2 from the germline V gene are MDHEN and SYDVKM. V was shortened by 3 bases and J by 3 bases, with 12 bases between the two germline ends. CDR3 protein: CASSFTGGYYEQYF. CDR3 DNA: TGTGCCAGCAGTTTTACGGGCGGATACTACGAGCAGTACTTC.

The chain's CDR3 is CAILHGNEQFF. For the CDR3, the DNA is TGTGCCATTCTCCACGGCAATGAGCAGTTCTTC. The chain employs TRBV6-5 and TRBJ2-1; D not resolved. The CDR3 totals 11 residues. Trimming pared 10 bases from V and 6 bases from J, leaving 10 bases between. CDR1 MNHEY and CDR2 SVGAGI come from the germline V gene.